The 20 T cell receptor beta chains presented below share a single source sample, sequenced in a study of CD8+ T cells in alopecia areata (dated by TCRdb to between 2018 and 2020). The time point label, read with the paper, signifies: 24 weeks on oral tofacitinib. The intended sense of this specimen's treatment or condition label: oral pan-JAK inhibitor, 5-10 mg twice daily. Libraries were constructed by the immunoSEQ multiplex PCR assay. RNA was extracted from all samples and reverse transcribed into cDNA, which served as template for TCR sequencing. Here the immuneACCESS table is served through TCRdb, limited to in-frame sequences with V and J called. Missing clones are a known gap in these copies; in checked studies unresolved V genes cover under half, and the rest lacks a known reason. This sample comprises 150,000 to 200,000 clones, roughly 66% of them detected only once. Clones ranked in the top ten supply approximately 0.97% of the sample.

Sequenced material: CD4+ T cells sorted from blood, taken at week 24, from a patient treated with tofacitinib. Every receptor here comes from a human donor with alopecia areata.

Only a few counts were recorded for this clone. The same CDR3 also results from other DNA sequences found in this sample. This chain uses TRBV30 with TRBJ1-5; D not resolved. V was shortened by 0 bases and J by 6 bases, with 12 bases between the two germline ends. Germline loops: CDR1 GTSNPN, CDR2 SVGIG (reference sequence). The CDR3 totals 14 residues. Here the CDR3 DNA reads TGTGCCTGGAGTGTATCAGGACCCGGTCAGCCCCAGCATTTT. This translates into CAWSVSGPGQPQHF.

This clone appeared a few times. The chain carries TRBV5-1 and TRBJ1-1; D is possibly TRBD1 (5 bases). Germline V lookup: CDR1 SGHRS, CDR2 YFSETQ. CDR3 length equals 15 residues. The V and J ends lost 6 bases and 7 bases respectively, with 22 bases between them. The CDR3 region has the DNA TGCGCCAGCAAAGCTGGTGGGGCTCGTGGGATTGAAGCTTTCTTT. This encodes CASKAGGARGIEAFF.

V is TRBV29-1 and J is TRBJ1-1; D is ambiguous. The V gene lost 5 bases and the J gene lost 8 bases, with 9 bases spanning the gap. This CDR3 region has 10 residues. CDR1 is SQVTM and CDR2 is ANQGSEA in the germline V gene. The CDR3 here is CSVWDGEAFF. CDR3 bases: TGCAGCGTTTGGGATGGGGAAGCTTTCTTT.

The rearrangement links TRBV29-1 to TRBJ2-3; D unclear. The CDR3 totals 11 residues. CDR1 and CDR2 from the germline V gene are SQVTM and ANQGSEA. The germline V and J ends were trimmed by 8 bases and 6 bases, with 12 bases remaining between them. CDR3: CSLMHGDTQYF. For the CDR3, the DNA is TGCAGCCTGATGCACGGTGATACGCAGTATTTT.

This rearrangement joins TRBV30 to TRBJ1-1, with D unresolved. V was pared by 2 bases and J by 1 base, with 5 bases between. CDR1 and CDR2 from the germline V gene are GTSNPN and SVGIG (reference sequence). The CDR3 loop spans 12 amino acids. The CDR3 DNA is TGTGCCTGGAGTCCGGAGAACACTGAAGCTTTCTTT. It specifies CAWSPENTEAFF.

CDR3 DNA: TGTGCCAGCAGTTTAGTCCCCGGGACAGGACCGTCCGAGCAGTACTTC. Protein: CASSLVPGTGPSEQYF. The rearrangement uses TRBV27 and TRBJ2-7, with 8 bases aligning to TRBD1. CDR3 length equals 16 residues. J gave up 6 bases and V 2 bases, and 12 bases lay outside the gene matches. CDR1 is MNHEY and CDR2 is SMNVEV in the germline V gene (reference sequence).

V usage is TRBV29-1 and J usage is TRBJ1-4, with a tentative D call TRBD1 (6 bases). The V and J ends lost 7 bases and 8 bases respectively, with 14 bases between them. Germline CDR1 and CDR2: SQVTM and ANQGSEA. This CDR3 spans 12 amino acids. CDR3 sequence: CSAGPGHEKLFF. The CDR3 bases are TGCAGCGCAGGGCCGGGACACGAAAAACTGTTTTTT.

This clone was observed a single time. The chain uses TRBV2 and TRBJ2-5; TRBD2 matches at 15 bases. The germline CDR1 and CDR2 sequences are SNHLY and FYNNEI. The CDR3 extends over 16 amino acids. Unmatched junction bases numbered 1, after V lost 4 bases and J lost 1 base. The CDR3 protein is CASSGGLAGGQETQYF. CDR3 coding DNA: TGTGCCAGCAGTGGGGGACTAGCGGGGGGCCAAGAGACCCAGTACTTC.

This chain joins TRBV11-2 and TRBJ2-1; possibly TRBD2 for D (5 bases). The CDR3 is made up of 15 amino acids. V was trimmed by 1 base and J by 12 bases, leaving 19 bases between them. Germline CDR1 is SGHAT and CDR2 is FQNNGV. This CDR3 is CASSLALASMAPQFF. As DNA, the CDR3 is TGTGCCAGCAGCTTAGCTTTGGCTAGCATGGCCCCGCAGTTCTTC.

The DNA of the CDR3 is TGCAGCGTTCCCGGACCGAACGTTAATGAAAAACTGTTTTTT. This codes for CSVPGPNVNEKLFF. The chain carries TRBV29-1 and TRBJ1-4, with no clear D. The CDR3 is made up of 14 amino acids. V lost 5 bases and J lost 4, with 14 bases in between. The germline V gene encodes CDR1 SQVTM and CDR2 ANQGSEA. The full variable domain, its missing parts supplied by reference TRBV29-1 and TRBJ1-4, is SAVISQKPSRDICQRGTSLTIQCQVDSQVTMMFWYRQQPGQSLTLIATANQGSEATYESGFVIDKFPISRPNLTFSTLTVSNMSPEDSSIYLCSVPGPNVNEKLFFGSGTQLSVL.

The chain combines TRBV18 with TRBJ2-7, with TRBD1 identical over 9 bases. With V trimmed by 6 bases and J by 5 bases, 11 bases remained unmatched. The CDR3 loop spans 15 amino acids. Germline lookup yields CDR1 KGHSH and CDR2 LQKENI. CDR3 DNA sequence: TGTGCCAGCTCCCGGACCGGGACAGGGACTAACGAGCAGTACTTC. Its protein product is CASSRTGTGTNEQYF.

The CDR3 region has the DNA TGTGCCAGCAGCGTATCACCATTTAGCGGCTATGGCTACACCTTC. This translates into CASSVSPFSGYGYTF. The chain links TRBV9 to TRBJ1-2; D not resolved. Trimming took 1 base from V and 4 from J, leaving 14 bases between them. The CDR3 is 15 residues long. Germline CDR1 is SGDLS and CDR2 is YYNGEE.

J is TRBJ2-3 and V is TRBV4-3; no firm D call. The CDR3 covers 18 residues. Germline V gene lookup returns CDR1 LGHNA and CDR2 YSLEER. The V end was cut by 0 bases, the J end by 0 bases, with 16 bases between. CDR3 in DNA: TGCGCCAGCAGCCAAGATCTGAGCAGCTCCATTAGCACAGATACGCAGTATTTT. Its translation: CASSQDLSSSISTDTQYF.

In its sample, this clone was seen a few times. Since the CDR3 does not end with the conserved phenylalanine or tryptophan, this likely comes from a read error. It is unclear where the CDR3 begins or ends on the DNA, so no DNA is shown, and the CDR3 is as TCRdb lists it. The rearrangement links TRBV29-1 to TRBJ1-2; TRBD1 reflects the table's D call only, with no check against the DNA. The length of the CDR3 is 10 amino acids, counting both ends. Germline V gene lookup returns CDR1 SQVTM and CDR2 ANQGSEA. The CDR3 loop is CSVEDIGVIV.

This rearrangement joins TRBV30 to TRBJ2-7; either TRBD1 or TRBD2 may supply D (5 bases each). Germline CDR1 reads GTSNPN; CDR2 reads SVGIG (reference sequence). The CDR3 is 13 residues long. V was shortened by 0 bases and J by 7 bases, with 13 bases between the two germline ends. The CDR3 is CAWSVYGAREQYF. The CDR3 DNA follows: TGTGCCTGGAGTGTATACGGGGCCCGGGAGCAGTACTTC. Drawing the rest from reference TRBV30 and TRBJ2-7, the complete variable domain is SQTIHQWPATLVQPVGSPLSLECTVEGTSNPNLYWYRQAAGRGLQLLFYSVGIGQISSEVPQNLSASRPQDRQFILSSKKLLLSDSGFYLCAWSVYGAREQYFGPGTRLTVT.

The chain has TRBV27 and TRBJ1-6; D might be TRBD1 (6 bases). V lost 4 bases to trimming and J lost 7 bases, with 11 bases between them. Germline lookup yields CDR1 MNHEY and CDR2 SMNVEV (reference sequence). The length of the CDR3 is 14 residues. The DNA for the CDR3 is TGTGCCAGCAGTTCACCGACAGGAAATTCACCCCTCCACTTT. It is translated as CASSSPTGNSPLHF.

This chain joins TRBV4-3 and TRBJ1-6; D not resolved. Per the germline V gene, CDR1 is LGHNA and CDR2 is YSLEER. This CDR3 has 14 amino acids. The V and J ends lost 1 base and 7 bases respectively, with 8 bases between them. The CDR3 sequence is CASSQGIGNSPLHF. For the CDR3, the DNA is TGCGCCAGCAGCCAAGGAATTGGCAATTCACCCCTCCACTTT.

The CDR3 is CSGRQGAEAFF. CDR3 nucleotides: TGCAGCGGTAGACAGGGGGCTGAAGCTTTCTTT. The chain recombines TRBV29-1 with TRBJ1-1, with TRBD1 matching 9 bases. The ends lost 7 bases at V and 6 bases at J; junction bases unmatched: 3. This CDR3 region has 11 residues. Germline CDR1 is SQVTM and CDR2 is ANQGSEA.

This rearrangement joins TRBV30 to TRBJ2-1; no firm D call. The ends were cut back, 0 bases at V and 9 bases at J, with 12 bases in the middle. The CDR3 loop spans 13 amino acids. Germline V gives CDR1 GTSNPN, CDR2 SVGIG (reference sequence). CDR3 nucleotides: TGTGCCTGGAGTGTCGGGTCTTGGGGTGAGCAGTTCTTC. Translating it yields CAWSVGSWGEQFF.

The chain recombines TRBV12-5 with TRBJ2-7; 10 nucleotides match TRBD1. V was pared by 1 base and J by 5 bases, with 2 bases of the junction left unmatched. The CDR3 consists of 14 residues. In germline, CDR1 is LGHNT, CDR2 FRNRAP. Here the CDR3 reads CASGLGQGAHEQYF. As DNA, the CDR3 is TGTGCTAGTGGTTTGGGACAGGGGGCTCACGAGCAGTACTTC.